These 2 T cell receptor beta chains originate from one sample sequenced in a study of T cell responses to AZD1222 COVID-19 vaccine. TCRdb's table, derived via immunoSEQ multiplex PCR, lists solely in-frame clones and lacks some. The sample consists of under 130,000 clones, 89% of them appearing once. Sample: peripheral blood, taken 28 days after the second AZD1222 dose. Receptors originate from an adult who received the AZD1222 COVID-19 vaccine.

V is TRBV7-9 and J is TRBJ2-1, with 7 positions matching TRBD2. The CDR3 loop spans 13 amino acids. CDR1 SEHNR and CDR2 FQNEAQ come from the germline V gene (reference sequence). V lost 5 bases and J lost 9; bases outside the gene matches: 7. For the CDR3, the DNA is TGTGCCAGCAGCGCCGGGACTAATACTGAGCAGTTCTTC. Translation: CASSAGTNTEQFF.

Written as DNA, the CDR3 is TGTGCCAGCTCACCACAGCGGGAAGGGACTGAAGCTTTCTTT. Encoded protein: CASSPQREGTEAFF. This rearrangement joins TRBV18 to TRBJ1-1; D is unclear. The germline V gene encodes CDR1 KGHSH and CDR2 LQKENI. The CDR3 totals 14 residues. Trimming removed 1 base from V and 5 bases from J, with 11 bases in between.